This T cell receptor (beta chain) was captured by sequencing in a study of T cells in Graves' hyperthyroidism and ophthalmopathy. Overall study: Peripheral blood was acquired at first diagnosis, ahead of any therapy whatsoever.

This clonotype was observed at least ten times. Pregnant or lactating patients were excluded, as were those with uncontrolled infection or other autoimmune disease. Clinical symptoms, serum thyroxine, TRAb, thyroid ultrasound and orbital computed tomography informed diagnoses. About 10 ml fresh peripheral blood yielded the PBMCs. Germline V gene data show CDR1 as SGHTA and CDR2 as FQGTGA. The CDR3 sequence is 14 residues long. Trimming took off 2 bases at V and 9 bases at J, with 14 bases between the two ends. TCR beta CDR3 regions were amplified from RNA. The TCR CDR3 was amplified in a first-round RT-PCR using the HTBI primer set. One entry per CDR3 protein results from TCRdb running MiXCR on the multiplex PCR reads. The table records about 600,000 distinct CDR3 sequences, more than 15% of them present only once.

V and J are TRBV7-3 and TRBJ2-1; the D gene could be TRBD1 or TRBD2 (5 bases each). The source material was blood. This TCR came from a woman between 35 and 50 years old with Graves' ophthalmopathy. The DNA for the CDR3 is TGTGCCAGCAGCTTAGGGGGTGGAGTAGTTGAGCAGTTCTTC. This gives the protein CASSLGGGVVEQFF.